The entry below describes one T cell receptor beta chain. What it binds is unknown. This entry belongs to a study of shared clonotypes between healthy human individuals. Study summary: The donor group consisted of a couple of women and a few men, aged 18 to 49. The plates for each donor numbered three CD4 naive, three CD4 memory, two CD8 naive and one CD8 memory.

Sequencing was performed with immunoSEQ multiplex PCR; in TCRdb, only in-frame clones are kept and a portion is missing. The top ten hold about 26% of the sample, which has under 150,000 clones, about 63% seen once. Germline V gene sequence: CDR1 PRHDT, CDR2 FYEKMQ (reference sequence). The CDR3 totals 14 residues. With 5 bases clipped from V and 7 bases from J, the junction kept 2 bases outside the gene matches. Study-level results: Investigators expected sequencing depth to affect clonotype sharing among donors.

Healthy and HIV-negative, the adult donors had no recent acute infections or vaccinations. Sequencing was performed on memory CD8+ T cells sorted from blood. As for subset: CD45RO+ cells pooled with CCR7-negative TemRA cells. This clonotype was sampled from a woman younger than 45 in good health. V usage is TRBV13 and J usage is TRBJ2-1; 13 bases match TRBD2. CDR3 DNA sequence: TGTGCCAGCAGCCCGGGACTAGCGGGGAATGAGCAGTTCTTC. This sequence encodes CASSPGLAGNEQFF.